This record concerns one T cell receptor (beta chain) sequence. Antigen unknown. MiXCR was run by TCRdb on the RT-PCR reads, yielding one entry per CDR3 protein. The sample has about 620,000 distinct CDR3 sequences, approximately 12% seen once. The data derive from a study of response to subunit inactivated influenza vaccine. Findings and limits, study-wide: The authors offered the suggestion that each seasonal influenza vaccination recruits few new T cells.

Trimming took 7 bases from V and 3 from J, leaving 18 bases between them. The germline V gene has CDR1 SQVTM and CDR2 ANQGSEA. The CDR3 loop spans 14 amino acids. Here the sequenced sample was PBMCs from blood, taken on the day of vaccination. This receptor was identified in a man aged 45-65 years who received an inactivated influenza vaccine. The chain recombines TRBV29-1 with TRBJ2-5; D may be TRBD1 (6 bases). In DNA form, the CDR3 reads TGCAGCGAAATAACAGGGATAGGGGAAGAGACCCAGTACTTC. Its protein is CSEITGIGEETQYF.